The 26 T cell receptor beta chains listed next were all sequenced from one sample in a study of cytomegalovirus exposure and HLA in healthy donors. TCRdb's table, derived via immunoSEQ multiplex PCR, lists solely in-frame clones and lacks some. The data contain some 110,000 clones, approximately 94% of them singletons. Sequencing input: PBMCs. The receptors stem from a woman between 18 and 29 years old in good health and CMV-seronegative.

The chain is built from TRBV28 and TRBJ1-5; possible D gene TRBD1, 5 bases. The CDR3 spans 14 residues. Germline-derived CDR1 and CDR2 are MDHEN and SYDVKM. Between the trimmed V and J ends, which lost 5 bases and 0 bases, there was a span of 8 bases. CDR3 region: CASSDRNSNQPQHF. The CDR3 DNA reads TGTGCCAGCAGTGACAGAAATAGCAATCAGCCCCAGCATTTT.

The chain uses TRBV28 and TRBJ1-2; 8 bases line up with TRBD1. The trim removed 7 bases at V and 8 bases at J, leaving 9 bases unmatched. The V gene's germline CDR1 is MDHEN and CDR2 SYDVKM. The CDR3 extends over 13 amino acids. The CDR3 loop reads CASIPTGGRGYTF. The CDR3 nucleotides are TGTGCCAGCATACCTACAGGGGGAAGAGGCTACACCTTC.

The V gene is TRBV2, the J gene TRBJ2-1; the match to TRBD2 covers 11 bases. The CDR3 is made up of 15 amino acids. V shed 5 bases and J 6 bases; nucleotides not matched to a gene: 6. CDR1 SNHLY and CDR2 FYNNEI come from the germline V gene. CDR3 DNA sequence: TGTGCCAGCAGTTTAGCGGGAGGGATCTTCAATGAGCAGTTCTTC. This codes for CASSLAGGIFNEQFF.

The CDR3 bases are TGTGCCAGCAGTACGAATCAGGGTTTCCAAGAGACCCAGTACTTC. It specifies CASSTNQGFQETQYF. The chain uses TRBV6-6 and TRBJ2-5; weak D call: TRBD1 (5 bases). Trimming removed 5 bases at V and 1 base at J, with 14 bases between. The CDR3 spans 15 residues. Germline loops: CDR1 MNHNY, CDR2 SVGAGI (reference sequence).

V gene TRBV19 combines with J gene TRBJ1-1; D is perhaps TRBD1 (6 bases). V shed 0 bases and J shed 0 bases, with 14 bases lying between them. CDR1 and CDR2 (germline): LNHDA, SQIVND (reference sequence). The length of the CDR3 is 17 residues. This chain's CDR3 is CASSIDLGGRMNTEAFF. The CDR3 DNA is TGTGCCAGTAGTATAGATCTTGGGGGCAGAATGAACACTGAAGCTTTCTTT.

The CDR3 spells CASIYAGFFGQETQYF. The CDR3 DNA is TGTGCCAGCATTTACGCGGGTTTTTTCGGGCAAGAGACCCAGTACTTC. This chain connects TRBV2 to TRBJ2-5, with TRBD2 as a possible D gene (5 bases). The CDR3 has 16 amino acids. V was clipped by 7 bases and J by 2 bases, with 20 bases between them. The germline gives CDR1 SNHLY, CDR2 FYNNEI.

This clone has a single count. The chain joins TRBV18 to TRBJ1-5; 10 bases are a match to TRBD1. Germline trimming cut 2 bases from V and 2 bases from J; bases unmatched to any gene: 0. The germline V gene encodes CDR1 KGHSH and CDR2 LQKENI. CDR3 size: 15 residues. The CDR3 DNA follows: TGTGCCAGCTCACCAGGGACAGGGGGCAATCAGCCCCAGCATTTT. Translated: CASSPGTGGNQPQHF.

This chain connects TRBV7-9 to TRBJ1-5, with D perhaps TRBD1 (5 bases). CDR1 is SEHNR and CDR2 is FQNEAQ in the germline V gene (reference sequence). CDR3 length equals 18 residues. V lost 5 bases to trimming and J lost 8 bases, with 28 bases between them. CDR3 bases: TGTGCCAGCAGCCCAATGAATGGGGGGACCGTTGATGGTAAGCCCCAGCATTTT. The encoded protein is CASSPMNGGTVDGKPQHF.

V is TRBV6-5 and J is TRBJ2-3; possibly TRBD1 for D (5 bases). V was cut by 2 bases and J by 4 bases, with 10 bases left in between. CDR3 length: 14 amino acids. CDR1 MNHEY and CDR2 SVGAGI come from the germline V gene. Here the CDR3 DNA reads TGTGCCAGCAGTTACAGCAGGGTATCAGATACGCAGTATTTT. The encoded protein is CASSYSRVSDTQYF.

The chain carries TRBV10-2 and TRBJ2-7; TRBD2 might be the D (6 bases). Trimming cost V 3 bases and J 4 bases, with 16 bases left between them. Germline V gene lookup returns CDR1 WSHSY and CDR2 SAAADI. CDR3 length: 15 residues. The CDR3 DNA follows: TGCGCCAGCAGTGATTACGGCGGGATGGGATACGAGCAGTACTTC. It is translated as CASSDYGGMGYEQYF.

The table lists this clone with a count of one. This chain links TRBV6-1 with TRBJ1-4; 7 nucleotides line up with TRBD1. The germline V gene has CDR1 MNHNS and CDR2 SASEGT. This CDR3 has 14 residues. With 5 bases clipped from V and 2 bases from J, the junction kept 2 bases outside the gene matches. The CDR3 is CASSTGETNEKLFF. For the CDR3, the DNA is TGTGCCAGCAGTACAGGGGAGACTAATGAAAAACTGTTTTTT.

V gene TRBV2 combines with J gene TRBJ1-3; the match to TRBD1 covers 7 bases. Trimming removed 6 bases from V and 4 bases from J; junction bases left unmatched: 6. Looked up from germline, CDR1 is SNHLY and CDR2 is FYNNEI. The CDR3 length is 14 residues. CDR3 region: CASRADRAGNTIYF. The CDR3 DNA follows: TGTGCCAGCAGGGCTGACAGGGCCGGAAACACCATATATTTT.

The rearrangement links TRBV27 to TRBJ2-7; the D gene is possibly TRBD1 (5 bases). There are 14 residues in the CDR3. V was pared by 3 bases and J by 1 base, with 10 bases between. Germline assignment: CDR1 MNHEY and CDR2 SMNVEV (reference sequence). This CDR3 is CASSFQGPSYEQYF. In nucleotides, the CDR3 is TGTGCCAGCAGTTTTCAGGGCCCTTCCTACGAGCAGTACTTC.

The V gene is TRBV28, the J gene TRBJ1-2; a possible D gene is TRBD1 (6 bases). The CDR3 spans 15 residues. Between the trimmed V and J ends, which lost 4 bases and 7 bases, there was a span of 19 bases. Germline V gives CDR1 MDHEN, CDR2 SYDVKM. In DNA form, the CDR3 reads TGTGCCAGCAGTTCGAATGCAGGGGCACCACTTGGCTACACCTTC. The encoded protein is CASSSNAGAPLGYTF.

The chain links TRBV5-6 to TRBJ1-4; unclear D gene. The germline V gene encodes CDR1 SGHDT and CDR2 YYEEEE. This CDR3 has 14 residues. Trimming shortened V by 2 bases and J by 6 bases, and 11 bases separated the two germline ends. The CDR3 DNA reads as TGTGCCAGCAGCTTCATGGAGAGCTATGAAAAACTGTTTTTT. It yields the protein CASSFMESYEKLFF.

The chain employs TRBV5-4 and TRBJ2-2; 10 bases match TRBD2. The V and J ends lost 3 bases and 5 bases, in that order; junction bases with no gene match: 4. The CDR3 length is 15 residues. The germline CDR1 and CDR2 sequences are SGHNT and YYREEE (reference sequence). CDR3: CASSSLAGVTGELFF. The CDR3, as DNA: TGTGCCAGCAGCTCCCTAGCGGGAGTTACCGGGGAGCTGTTTTTT.

The genes are TRBV7-3 and TRBJ2-7; 7 bases align to TRBD1. V lost 5 bases, J lost 3 bases, and 10 bases stayed unmatched. Germline lookup yields CDR1 SGHTA and CDR2 FQGTGA. CDR3 length: 15 residues. CDR3 sequence: CASSPNPGQSYEQYF. CDR3 coding DNA: TGTGCCAGCAGCCCAAATCCGGGACAGAGCTACGAGCAGTACTTC.

The rearrangement joins TRBV5-4 to TRBJ1-2; D unresolved. V was pared by 2 bases and J by 1 base, with 6 bases between. The length of the CDR3 is 13 residues. Germline values: CDR1 SGHNT, CDR2 YYREEE (reference sequence). The CDR3 coding sequence is TGTGCCAGCAGCTTAGCTGATAACTATGGCTACACCTTC. This encodes CASSLADNYGYTF.

This sequence joins TRBV28 and TRBJ1-4; D is uncertain. V was pared by 1 base and J by 7 bases, with 7 bases between. Germline V CDR1 and CDR2: MDHEN, SYDVKM. This CDR3 region has 13 residues. DNA for the CDR3: TGTGCCAGCAGTTTATTGCACTTTGAAAAACTGTTTTTT. Amino acids: CASSLLHFEKLFF. The complete variable domain, with remaining parts taken from reference TRBV28 and TRBJ1-4, reads DVKVTQSSRYLVKRTGEKVFLECVQDMDHENMFWYRQDPGLGLRLIYFSYDVKMKEKGDIPEGYSVSREKKERFSLILESASTNQTSMYLCASSLLHFEKLFFGSGTQLSVL.

The V gene is TRBV29-1, the J gene TRBJ2-1, with 8 bases lining up with TRBD2. Germline V CDR1 and CDR2: SQVTM, ANQGSEA. This CDR3 region has 13 residues. The J segment lost 7 bases and the V segment lost 7 bases, leaving 9 bases of the junction unmatched. The CDR3 sequence: CSATGGGMNEQFF. As DNA, the CDR3 is TGCAGCGCGACGGGGGGGGGAATGAATGAGCAGTTCTTC.

A single count supports this clone. The chain has TRBV27 and TRBJ2-7, with 8 bases lining up with TRBD1. Germline V gene sequence: CDR1 MNHEY, CDR2 SMNVEV (reference sequence). Losses at the gene ends were 2 bases for V and 4 bases for J; bases not matched to a gene: 7. The CDR3 spans 15 residues. CDR3 region: CASSLTGDRIYEQYF. CDR3 coding DNA: TGTGCCAGCAGTTTAACTGGGGACAGGATATACGAGCAGTACTTC.

The chain has TRBV10-2 and TRBJ1-2; TRBD1 is a possible D gene (5 bases). V lost 8 bases and J lost 3, with 13 bases in between. CDR1 and CDR2 (germline): WSHSY, SAAADI. CDR3 length: 13 residues. The CDR3 DNA sequence: TGCGCCAGCGCCCCGACGGGGGACTATGGCTACACCTTC. It yields the protein CASAPTGDYGYTF.

This chain connects TRBV11-2 to TRBJ2-7, with a weak D call TRBD1 (6 bases). The CDR3 contains 15 residues. V lost 0 bases, J lost 1 base, and 10 bases lay in between. From germline, CDR1 is SGHAT and CDR2 FQNNGV. This CDR3 is CASSLDQGSSYEQYF. CDR3 nucleotides: TGTGCCAGCAGCTTAGATCAGGGGTCTTCCTACGAGCAGTACTTC. The full variable domain, completed using reference TRBV11-2 and TRBJ2-7, is EAGVAQSPRYKIIEKRQSVAFWCNPISGHATLYWYQQILGQGPKLLIQFQNNGVVDDSQLPKDRFSAERLKGVDSTLKIQPAKLEDSAVYLCASSLDQGSSYEQYFGPGTRLTVT.

The rearrangement joins TRBV18 to TRBJ2-4, with D perhaps TRBD1 (5 bases). The CDR3 runs 17 residues. From germline, CDR1 is KGHSH and CDR2 LQKENI. Trimming took off 3 bases at V and 0 bases at J, with 15 bases between the two ends. The CDR3 coding sequence is TGTGCCAGCTCACCTCCAGGGCCCGGCGGAGCCAAAAACATTCAGTACTTC. Encoded protein: CASSPPGPGGAKNIQYF.

This chain uses TRBV7-9 with TRBJ2-3, with 8 bases identical to TRBD2. The CDR3 is 15 amino acids. From germline, CDR1 is SEHNR and CDR2 FQNEAQ (reference sequence). V dropped 5 bases and J dropped 1; count of bases not matched to a gene: 5. The CDR3 sequence is CASSPTTSGTDTQYF. In DNA, the CDR3 is TGTGCCAGCAGCCCAACGACTAGCGGCACAGATACGCAGTATTTT.

The rearrangement joins TRBV7-3 to TRBJ2-7; 9 bases match TRBD2. With V trimmed by 2 bases and J by 3 bases, 5 bases remained unmatched. The germline gives CDR1 SGHTA, CDR2 FQGTGA. The CDR3 has 15 residues. The CDR3 sequence is CASSLLPAGGYEQYF. The CDR3 DNA follows: TGTGCCAGCAGCTTACTGCCAGCGGGGGGCTACGAGCAGTACTTC.